The next 23 T cell receptor beta chains were all read from a single sample in a study of Ad26.COV2.S vaccination and SARS-CoV-2 variants. Produced via immunoSEQ multiplex PCR; TCRdb's table is partial and in-frame only. The repertoire holds 300,000 to 400,000 clones, more than 75% seen once, with around 3.3% in the top ten. The treatment denotes: about 20 received Ad26.COV2.S at low or high dose, single or two shots; several received placebo; per-sample allocation not given. Collection of samples fell on day 63 after the first vaccine or placebo injection. The specimen was peripheral blood, collected in a trial of Ad26.COV2.S vaccine versus placebo. Receptors were obtained from a person between 18 and 65 years old who received the Ad26.COV2.S COVID-19 vaccine or a placebo.

The V and J genes are TRBV5-1 and TRBJ2-3; D remains unclear. The length of the CDR3 is 16 residues. Germline CDR1 is SGHRS and CDR2 is YFSETQ. V was shortened by 0 bases and J by 2 bases, with 13 bases between the two germline ends. CDR3 DNA sequence: TGCGCCAGCAGCTTGGGGGTCGTGGGGTTCACAGATACGCAGTATTTT. It codes for CASSLGVVGFTDTQYF.

This rearrangement joins TRBV7-9 to TRBJ2-1, with 8 bases lining up with TRBD2. The trim removed 2 bases at V and 3 bases at J, leaving 3 bases unmatched. The CDR3 extends over 15 amino acids. Germline-derived CDR1 and CDR2 are SEHNR and FQNEAQ (reference sequence). The CDR3 loop is CASSLQSGSYNEQFF. In DNA form, the CDR3 reads TGTGCCAGCAGCTTACAAAGCGGGAGCTACAATGAGCAGTTCTTC.

The chain is built from TRBV9 and TRBJ1-2; unclear D gene. The CDR3 contains 15 residues. In germline, CDR1 is SGDLS, CDR2 YYNGEE. Between the trimmed V and J ends, which lost 2 bases and 8 bases, there was a span of 19 bases. CDR3 in amino acids: CASSVGSAPWGGYTF. Written as DNA, the CDR3 is TGTGCCAGCAGCGTTGGGTCCGCCCCCTGGGGAGGCTACACCTTC.

Here the CDR3 DNA reads TGCAGCGCCACCGGGACAGGGGGTTCCTACGAGCAGTACTTC. It translates to CSATGTGGSYEQYF. This chain uses TRBV29-1 with TRBJ2-7; the match to TRBD1 covers 11 bases. CDR3 length equals 14 residues. Germline V CDR1 and CDR2: SQVTM, ANQGSEA. The V gene end was trimmed by 7 bases and the J gene end by 1 base; junction bases not matched to a gene: 6.

The chain recombines TRBV5-4 with TRBJ2-1; 11 bases agree with TRBD2. Looked up from germline, CDR1 is SGHNT and CDR2 is YYREEE (reference sequence). The CDR3 sequence is 17 residues long. V dropped 4 bases and J dropped 2; count of bases not matched to a gene: 8. CDR3 coding DNA: TGTGCCAGCAGCCCGACCGGGACTAGCGGAACCTACAATGAGCAGTTCTTC. The encoded protein is CASSPTGTSGTYNEQFF.

The chain links TRBV15 to TRBJ1-5; D is undetermined. The CDR3 extends over 15 amino acids. Germline CDR1 is LNHNV and CDR2 is YYDKDF (reference sequence). V was shortened by 0 bases and J by 2 bases, with 8 bases between the two germline ends. The CDR3 DNA reads TGTGCCACCAGCAGAGAGGGCACTCGCAATCAGCCCCAGCATTTT. Translated: CATSREGTRNQPQHF.

The table lists this clone with a few counts. J is TRBJ1-5 and V is TRBV19, with 7 bases lining up with TRBD1. After removal of 5 bases from V and 4 bases from J, the junction contained 8 bases not matched to a gene. Germline values: CDR1 LNHDA, CDR2 SQIVND (reference sequence). The CDR3 length is 15 residues. The CDR3 region has the DNA TGTGCCAGTAGTGAGGGACAGACTGGGAATCAGCCCCAGCATTTT. The encoded protein is CASSEGQTGNQPQHF.

This chain uses TRBV6-4 with TRBJ2-2, with no clear D. The CDR3 has 14 amino acids. Germline-derived CDR1 and CDR2 are MRHNA and SNTAGT. Between the trimmed V and J ends, which lost 2 bases and 3 bases, there was a span of 7 bases. The chain's CDR3 is CASSDVPDTGELFF. DNA of the CDR3: TGTGCCAGCAGTGACGTTCCGGACACCGGGGAGCTGTTTTTT.

The rearrangement links TRBV7-7 to TRBJ2-2; 10 bases fit TRBD2. The germline CDR1 and CDR2 sequences are SSHAT and FNYEAQ (reference sequence). The CDR3 is made up of 11 amino acids. CDR3 region: CASGGPGELFF. As DNA, the CDR3 is TGTGCTAGCGGGGGGCCCGGGGAGCTGTTTTTT.

This rearrangement joins TRBV7-2 to TRBJ2-3; 14 bases are shared with TRBD2. J was trimmed by 4 bases and V by 5 bases; bases with no gene match: 14. In germline, CDR1 is SGHTA, CDR2 FQGNSA. The CDR3 is made up of 19 amino acids. The CDR3 region has the DNA TGTGCCAGCAGCGCTGGACTAGCGGGGGGCCTCTTTAACGCAGATACGCAGTATTTT. It translates to CASSAGLAGGLFNADTQYF.

The chain combines TRBV9 with TRBJ2-1, with 9 bases that match TRBD2. The V gene's germline CDR1 is SGDLS and CDR2 YYNGEE. J gave up 9 bases and V 1 base, and 5 bases lay outside the gene matches. This CDR3 is 14 amino acids long. CDR3 nucleotides: TGTGCCAGCAGCGTACTAGCGGGGAAGGGTGAGCAGTTCTTC. Translated: CASSVLAGKGEQFF.

To note about this clone: Distinct nucleotide sequences in the sample also encode this CDR3. The chain links TRBV20-1 to TRBJ2-5, with D hard to call. Trimming took 6 bases from V and 5 from J, leaving 7 bases between them. Germline-derived CDR1 and CDR2 are DFQATT and SNEGSKA (reference sequence). The CDR3 is made up of 10 amino acids. CDR3 nucleotides: TGCAGTGCCCCGAAGGAGACCCAGTACTTC. Translated, it gives CSAPKETQYF.

The chain links TRBV5-4 to TRBJ2-5; 7 nucleotides align to TRBD2. Per germline, CDR1 SGHNT and CDR2 YYREEE (reference sequence). The V segment lost 2 bases and the J segment 5 bases; nucleotides outside the gene matches: 9. CDR3 length: 15 amino acids. The CDR3 region is CASSLPSGGRETQYF. In DNA form, the CDR3 reads TGTGCCAGCAGCTTACCCTCGGGGGGTAGGGAGACCCAGTACTTC.

V and J are TRBV30 and TRBJ1-1, with TRBD1 matching over 8 bases. CDR1 is GTSNPN and CDR2 is SVGIG in the germline V gene (reference sequence). This CDR3 has 13 residues. V shed 3 bases, J shed 4 bases, and the junction held 4 bases outside the gene matches. CDR3: CAWSTTGGTEAFF. The CDR3 nucleotides are TGTGCCTGGAGCACTACAGGGGGCACTGAAGCTTTCTTT.

The chain uses TRBV6-5 and TRBJ2-4; D is uncertain. The CDR3 contains 14 residues. CDR1 is MNHEY and CDR2 is SVGAGI in the germline V gene. Trimming shortened V by 0 bases and J by 10 bases, and 13 bases separated the two germline ends. CDR3 loop: CASSYSGVPPIQYF. DNA for the CDR3: TGTGCCAGCAGTTACTCGGGCGTCCCCCCAATTCAGTACTTC.

CDR3 residues: CASSQGGRQYNEQFF. For the CDR3, the DNA is TGTGCCAGCAGCCAAGGGGGACGCCAATACAATGAGCAGTTCTTC. The V call is TRBV3-1 (or the pseudogene TRBV3-2), the J call TRBJ2-1; the D gene could be TRBD1 or TRBD2 (5 bases each). V dropped 1 base and J dropped 4 bases, with 11 bases sitting between them. The CDR3 loop spans 15 amino acids. Germline V gives CDR1 LGHDT, CDR2 YNNKEL (reference sequence).

The J gene is TRBJ2-3, the V gene TRBV4-3; 13 positions agree with TRBD2. The J segment lost 6 bases and the V segment lost 5 bases, leaving 5 bases of the junction unmatched. The CDR3 runs 15 residues. Germline CDR1 and CDR2: LGHNA and YSLEER. This CDR3 reads CASSAGLAGADTQYF. CDR3 nucleotides: TGCGCCAGCAGCGCAGGACTAGCGGGGGCCGATACGCAGTATTTT.

A single count supports this clone. The chain employs TRBV19 and TRBJ1-6; D is unclear. This CDR3 is 13 amino acids long. Germline V lookup: CDR1 LNHDA, CDR2 SQIVND (reference sequence). Trimming stripped 3 bases from V and 5 bases from J, with 5 bases between. This chain's CDR3 is CASSIQNNSPLHF. CDR3 nucleotides: TGTGCCAGTAGTATTCAGAATAATTCACCCCTCCACTTT.

This clone was counted once. The chain carries TRBV4-1 and TRBJ2-1, with 8 bases lining up with TRBD2. Germline CDR1 and CDR2: MGHRA and YSYEKL. CDR3 length equals 12 residues. J was trimmed by 9 bases and V by 5 bases; bases with no gene match: 3. The DNA of the CDR3 is TGCGCCAGCAGCGGGCGGGAGGTTGAGCAGTTCTTC. It is translated as CASSGREVEQFF.

This chain connects TRBV5-1 to TRBJ2-3; D assignment may be TRBD1 or TRBD2 (6 bases each). The CDR3 runs to 15 residues. Trimming removed 4 bases from V and 2 bases from J, with 14 bases in between. The germline gives CDR1 SGHRS, CDR2 YFSETQ. The CDR3 sequence is CASSIWGANTDTQYF. CDR3 nucleotides: TGCGCCAGCAGCATATGGGGGGCAAACACAGATACGCAGTATTTT.

This clone was counted only a few times. V usage is TRBV15 and J usage is TRBJ2-2; tentatively, D is TRBD1 (6 bases). The CDR3 extends over 14 amino acids. Germline CDR1 reads LNHNV; CDR2 reads YYDKDF (reference sequence). Trimming stripped 0 bases from V and 6 bases from J, with 8 bases between. The CDR3 DNA follows: TGTGCCACCAGCAGAGACCGGACAGCCGGGGAGCTGTTTTTT. It yields the protein CATSRDRTAGELFF. Full variable domain (rest looked up from reference TRBV15 and TRBJ2-2): DAMVIQNPRYQVTQFGKPVTLSCSQTLNHNVMYWYQQKSSQAPKLLFHYYDKDFNNEADTPDNFQSRRPNTSFCFLDIRSPGLGDTAMYLCATSRDRTAGELFFGEGSRLTVL.

The chain is built from TRBV4-3 and TRBJ2-5; 7 positions match TRBD2. V lost 6 bases and J lost 3; bases outside the gene matches: 10. CDR1 is LGHNA, CDR2 YSLEER, per germline. CDR3 length: 15 residues. DNA for the CDR3: TGCGCCAGCAGTCAACGGCGGGCGGGAGAAGAGACCCAGTACTTC. It is translated as CASSQRRAGEETQYF.

The chain has TRBV3-1 (or the pseudogene TRBV3-2) and TRBJ2-4; 12 nucleotides line up with TRBD2. This CDR3 spans 15 amino acids. CDR1 and CDR2 (germline): LGHDT, YNNKEL (reference sequence). V trimming: 3 bases; J trimming: 6 bases; junction bases outside the gene matches: 3. The DNA of the CDR3 is TGTGCCAGCAGCCACCCTAGCGGGAGGGGAAACATTCAGTACTTC. Its translation is CASSHPSGRGNIQYF.